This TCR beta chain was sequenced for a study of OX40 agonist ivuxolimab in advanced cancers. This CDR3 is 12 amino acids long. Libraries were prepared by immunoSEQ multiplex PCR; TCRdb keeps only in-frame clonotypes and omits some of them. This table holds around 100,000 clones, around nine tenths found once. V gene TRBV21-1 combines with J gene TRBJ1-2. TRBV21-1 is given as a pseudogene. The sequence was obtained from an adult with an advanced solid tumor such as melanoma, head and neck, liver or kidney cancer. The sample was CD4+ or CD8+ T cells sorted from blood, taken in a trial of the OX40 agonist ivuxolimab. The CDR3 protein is CASSKGRDGYTF. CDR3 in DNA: TGTGCCAGCAGCAAAGGCAGAGATGGCTACACCTTC.